Sequencing of this T cell receptor beta chain was carried out in a study of blood T cell repertoires in COVID-19. Looking at the study overall: Both acute and convalescent COVID-19 samples were obtained from the United States, Italy and Spain.

In the study's own analysis: It was from reference gene primer amplification that nucleated cell counts were estimated. TCRdb's table, derived via immunoSEQ multiplex PCR, lists solely in-frame clones and lacks some. That table supplies the V and J calls and clone size; D and trimming were determined from the DNA. The repertoire holds some 220,000 clones, with around 82% as singletons. The sequence derives from a woman in her sixties or seventies with acute or convalescent COVID-19. Sample: peripheral blood.

CDR3 DNA: TGTGCCAGCAGCCGTGTCAGGGGGCGCTTCCTTTCACATGGCTACACCTTC. It is translated as CASSRVRGRFLSHGYTF. This chain links TRBV5-4 with TRBJ1-2; 8 bases line up with TRBD1. Looked up from germline, CDR1 is SGHNT and CDR2 is YYREEE (reference sequence). Losses at the gene ends were 4 bases for V and 6 bases for J; bases not matched to a gene: 17. The CDR3 sequence is 17 residues long.